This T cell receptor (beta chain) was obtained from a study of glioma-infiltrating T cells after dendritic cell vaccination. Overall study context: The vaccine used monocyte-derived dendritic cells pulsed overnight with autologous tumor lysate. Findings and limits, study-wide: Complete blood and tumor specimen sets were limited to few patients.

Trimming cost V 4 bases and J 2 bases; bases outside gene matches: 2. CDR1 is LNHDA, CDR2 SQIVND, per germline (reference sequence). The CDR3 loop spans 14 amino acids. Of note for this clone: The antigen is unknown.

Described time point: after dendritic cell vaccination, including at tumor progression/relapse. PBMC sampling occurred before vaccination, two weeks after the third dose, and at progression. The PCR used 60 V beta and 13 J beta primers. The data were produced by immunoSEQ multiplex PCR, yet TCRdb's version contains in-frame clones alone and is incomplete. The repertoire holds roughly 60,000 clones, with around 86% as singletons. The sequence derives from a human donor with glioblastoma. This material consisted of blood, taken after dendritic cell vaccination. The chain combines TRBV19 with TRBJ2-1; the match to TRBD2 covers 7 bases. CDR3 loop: CASSSLAAYNEQFF. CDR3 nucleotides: TGTGCCAGTAGTAGTCTAGCGGCCTACAATGAGCAGTTCTTC.